This T cell receptor (beta chain) derives from a study of control samples from healthy donors and cancer patients. Trimming took off 1 base at V and 5 bases at J, with 9 bases between the two ends. CDR3 length: 14 residues. Germline V gene lookup returns CDR1 SGHVS and CDR2 FQNEAQ. Clones were sequenced by immunoSEQ multiplex PCR, and TCRdb holds only the in-frame ones, with some missing. Of under 200,000 clones listed, about nine tenths are singletons. What was sequenced was blood. The chain is built from TRBV7-8 and TRBJ2-1, with D uncertain. This clonotype was sampled from a woman aged 30 to 39 in good health. CDR3 amino acids: CASSLDRSNNEQFF. The DNA for the CDR3 is TGTGCCAGCAGCTTAGATCGGAGCAACAATGAGCAGTTCTTC.